This entry lists 3 T cell receptor beta chains sequenced from one sample in a study of T-cell reconstitution after alpha-beta-depleted transplantation in children. Construction of the TCRbeta library involved unique molecular identifiers. MiXCR was run by TCRdb on the PCR reads, yielding one entry per CDR3 protein. The sample contains hundreds of thousands of distinct CDR3 sequences, approximately 17% of which appear only once. Specimen: PBMCs from the stem cell graft donor, collected from the stem cell graft. All receptors derive from a human donor who donated a stem cell graft to a child with acute myeloid leukemia.

This clonotype has just a few counts. The chain couples TRBV7-2 to TRBJ1-3; D gene unclear. Per the germline V gene, CDR1 is SGHTA and CDR2 is FQGNSA. V shed 5 bases and J shed 6 bases, with 11 bases lying between them. CDR3 length: 13 residues. The CDR3 DNA is TGTGCCAGCAGCACCTCAAGGGCAAACACCATATATTTT. Amino acids: CASSTSRANTIYF. The entire variable domain, with the rest obtained from reference TRBV7-2 and TRBJ1-3, is as follows: GAGVSQSPSNKVTEKGKDVELRCDPISGHTALYWYRQSLGQGLEFLIYFQGNSAPDKSGLPSDRFSAERTGGSVSTLTIQRTQQEDSAVYLCASSTSRANTIYFGEGSWLTVV.

The chain uses TRBV12-3 or TRBV12-4 and TRBJ1-4; D unclear. Trimming cost V 6 bases and J 8 bases, with 13 bases left between them. This CDR3 is built from 13 residues. In nucleotides, the CDR3 is TGTGCCAGCAGCCTAACGGTTGTCGAAAAACTGTTTTTT. It is translated as CASSLTVVEKLFF.

Many counts were recorded for this clonotype. The chain employs TRBV11-2 and TRBJ2-1, with 7 bases that match TRBD1. There are 15 residues in the CDR3. Germline assignment: CDR1 SGHAT and CDR2 FQNNGV. V gave up 5 bases and J gave up 8 bases; unmatched junction bases: 12. The CDR3 sequence: CASSIRTGVVDEQFF. CDR3 nucleotides: TGTGCCAGCAGCATCCGGACAGGAGTTGTGGATGAGCAGTTCTTC.